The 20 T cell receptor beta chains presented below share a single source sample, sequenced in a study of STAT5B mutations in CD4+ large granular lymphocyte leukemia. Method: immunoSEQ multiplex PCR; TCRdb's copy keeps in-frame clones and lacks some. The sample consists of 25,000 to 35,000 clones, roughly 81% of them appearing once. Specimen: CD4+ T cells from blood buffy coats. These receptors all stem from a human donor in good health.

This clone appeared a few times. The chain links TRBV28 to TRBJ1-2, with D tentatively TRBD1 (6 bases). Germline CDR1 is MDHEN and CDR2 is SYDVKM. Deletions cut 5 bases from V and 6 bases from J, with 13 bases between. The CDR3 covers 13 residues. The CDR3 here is CASSTPGGNGYTF. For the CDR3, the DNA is TGTGCCAGCAGTACCCCTGGGGGCAATGGCTACACCTTC.

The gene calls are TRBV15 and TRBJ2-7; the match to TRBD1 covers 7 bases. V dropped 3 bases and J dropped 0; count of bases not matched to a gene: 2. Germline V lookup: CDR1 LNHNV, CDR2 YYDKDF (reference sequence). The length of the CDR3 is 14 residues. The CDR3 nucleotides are TGTGCCACCAGCAGCGACAGGGTCTCCTACGAGCAGTACTTC. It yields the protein CATSSDRVSYEQYF. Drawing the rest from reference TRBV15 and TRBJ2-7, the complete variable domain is DAMVIQNPRYQVTQFGKPVTLSCSQTLNHNVMYWYQQKSSQAPKLLFHYYDKDFNNEADTPDNFQSRRPNTSFCFLDIRSPGLGDTAMYLCATSSDRVSYEQYFGPGTRLTVT.

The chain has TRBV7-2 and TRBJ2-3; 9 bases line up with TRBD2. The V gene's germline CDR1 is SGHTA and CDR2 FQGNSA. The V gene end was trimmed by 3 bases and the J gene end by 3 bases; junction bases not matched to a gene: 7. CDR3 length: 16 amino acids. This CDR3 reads CASSLGGRAGTDTQYF. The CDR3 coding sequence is TGTGCCAGCAGCTTGGGCGGGAGGGCCGGAACAGATACGCAGTATTTT.

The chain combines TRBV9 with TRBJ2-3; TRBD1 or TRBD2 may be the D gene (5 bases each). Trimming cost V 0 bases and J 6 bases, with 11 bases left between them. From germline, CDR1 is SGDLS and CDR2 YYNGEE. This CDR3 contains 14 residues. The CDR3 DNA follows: TGTGCCAGCAGCGTAGAGCAGGGAGAGGATACGCAGTATTTT. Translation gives CASSVEQGEDTQYF. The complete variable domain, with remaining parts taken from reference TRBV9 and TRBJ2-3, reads DSGVTQTPKHLITATGQRVTLRCSPRSGDLSVYWYQQSLDQGLQFLIQYYNGEERAKGNILERFSAQQFPDLHSELNLSSLELGDSALYFCASSVEQGEDTQYFGPGTRLTVL.

The CDR3 loop reads CASSLGLAGPYEQYF. The CDR3 DNA is TGTGCCAGCAGCTTAGGACTAGCAGGGCCCTACGAGCAGTACTTC. The J gene is TRBJ2-7, the V gene TRBV7-2; TRBD2 matches at 7 bases. The CDR3 runs to 15 residues. Germline values: CDR1 SGHTA, CDR2 FQGNSA. Germline trimming cut 1 base from V and 2 bases from J; bases unmatched to any gene: 5. Using reference TRBV7-2 and TRBJ2-7 for the parts outside the CDR3, the full variable domain is GAGVSQSPSNKVTEKGKDVELRCDPISGHTALYWYRQSLGQGLEFLIYFQGNSAPDKSGLPSDRFSAERTGGSVSTLTIQRTQQEDSAVYLCASSLGLAGPYEQYFGPGTRLTVT.

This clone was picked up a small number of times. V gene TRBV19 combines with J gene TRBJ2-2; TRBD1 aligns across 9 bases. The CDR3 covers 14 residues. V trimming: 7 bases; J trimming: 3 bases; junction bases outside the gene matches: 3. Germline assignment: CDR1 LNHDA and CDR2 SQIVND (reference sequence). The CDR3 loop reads CASNRGPDTGELFF. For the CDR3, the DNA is TGTGCCAGTAACAGGGGGCCGGACACCGGGGAGCTGTTTTTT. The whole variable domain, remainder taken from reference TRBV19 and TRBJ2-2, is DGGITQSPKYLFRKEGQNVTLSCEQNLNHDAMYWYRQDPGQGLRLIYYSQIVNDFQKGDIAEGYSVSREKKESFPLTVTSAQKNPTAFYLCASNRGPDTGELFFGEGSRLTVL.

DNA of the CDR3: TGTGCCAGCAGCTTAGACCAGGCCGTGGCCTACGAGCAGTACTTC. Translating it yields CASSLDQAVAYEQYF. V usage is TRBV7-2 and J usage is TRBJ2-7, with D uncertain. Deletions cut 1 base from V and 2 bases from J, with 12 bases between. The germline gives CDR1 SGHTA, CDR2 FQGNSA. This CDR3 region has 15 residues.

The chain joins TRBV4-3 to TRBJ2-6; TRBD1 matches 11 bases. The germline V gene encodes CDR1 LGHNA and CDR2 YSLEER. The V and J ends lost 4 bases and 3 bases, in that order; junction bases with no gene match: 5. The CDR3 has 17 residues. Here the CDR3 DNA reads TGCGCCAGCAGCCTGGGACAGGGGGGTTATGGGGCCAACGTCCTGACTTTC. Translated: CASSLGQGGYGANVLTF.

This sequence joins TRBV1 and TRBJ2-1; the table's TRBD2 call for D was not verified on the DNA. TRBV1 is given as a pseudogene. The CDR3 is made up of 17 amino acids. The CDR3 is CTSSQDQAGGPGNEQFF. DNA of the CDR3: TGCACCAGCAGCCAAGATCAAGCGGGAGGGCCAGGGAATGAGCAGTTCTTC.

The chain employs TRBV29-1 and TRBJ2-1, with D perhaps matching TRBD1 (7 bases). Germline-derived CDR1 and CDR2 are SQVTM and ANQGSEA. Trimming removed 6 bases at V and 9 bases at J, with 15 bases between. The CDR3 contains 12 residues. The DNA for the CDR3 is TGCAGCGTCCGCAGGGGGAGGTCTGAGCAGTTCTTC. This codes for CSVRRGRSEQFF.

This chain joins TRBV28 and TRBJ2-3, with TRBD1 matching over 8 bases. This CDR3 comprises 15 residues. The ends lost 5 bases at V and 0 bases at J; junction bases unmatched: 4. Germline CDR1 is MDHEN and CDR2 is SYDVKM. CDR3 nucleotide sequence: TGTGCCAGCAGTCGCCAGGGGGCTAGCACAGATACGCAGTATTTT. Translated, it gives CASSRQGASTDTQYF.

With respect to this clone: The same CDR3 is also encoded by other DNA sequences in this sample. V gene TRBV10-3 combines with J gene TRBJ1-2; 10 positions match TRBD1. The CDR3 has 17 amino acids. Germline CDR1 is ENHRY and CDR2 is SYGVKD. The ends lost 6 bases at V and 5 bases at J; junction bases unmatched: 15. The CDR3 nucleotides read TGTGCCATCAGAGCTGACTTGGGACAGGGGACCGCTTATGGCTACACCTTC. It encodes CAIRADLGQGTAYGYTF.

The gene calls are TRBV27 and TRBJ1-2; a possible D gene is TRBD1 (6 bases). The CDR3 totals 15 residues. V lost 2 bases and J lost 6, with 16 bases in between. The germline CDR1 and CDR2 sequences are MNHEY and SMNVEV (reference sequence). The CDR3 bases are TGTGCCAGCAGTTTACTGGGGGCCGCCCAGGATGGCTACACCTTC. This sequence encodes CASSLLGAAQDGYTF.

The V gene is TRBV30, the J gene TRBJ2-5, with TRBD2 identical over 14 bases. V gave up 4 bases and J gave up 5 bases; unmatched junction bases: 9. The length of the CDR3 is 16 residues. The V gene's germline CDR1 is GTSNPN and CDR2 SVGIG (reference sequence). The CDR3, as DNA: TGTGCCTGGAAGGGACTAGCGGGAGTAGAATCGGAGACCCAGTACTTC. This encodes CAWKGLAGVESETQYF.

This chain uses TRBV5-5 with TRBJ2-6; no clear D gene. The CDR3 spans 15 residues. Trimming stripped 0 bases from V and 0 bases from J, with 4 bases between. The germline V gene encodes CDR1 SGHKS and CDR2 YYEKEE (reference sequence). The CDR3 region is CASSLGFSGANVLTF. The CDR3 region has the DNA TGTGCCAGCAGCTTGGGGTTCTCTGGGGCCAACGTCCTGACTTTC.

In nucleotides, the CDR3 is TGTGCCAGCAGCTTAGGCAGAAACAATGAGCAGTTCTTC. It is translated as CASSLGRNNEQFF. The J gene is TRBJ2-1, the V gene TRBV11-3; D gene ambiguous. Germline assignment: CDR1 SGHNT and CDR2 YENEEA. The V and J ends lost 1 base and 5 bases respectively, with 6 bases between them. The CDR3 has 13 residues.

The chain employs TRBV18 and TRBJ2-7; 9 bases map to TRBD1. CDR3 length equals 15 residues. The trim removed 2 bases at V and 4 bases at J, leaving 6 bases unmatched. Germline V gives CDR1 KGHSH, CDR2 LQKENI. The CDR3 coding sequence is TGTGCCAGCTCACCAGGGACAGGGTTGGAATACGAGCAGTACTTC. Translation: CASSPGTGLEYEQYF. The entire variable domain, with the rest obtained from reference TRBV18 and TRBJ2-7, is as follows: NAGVMQNPRHLVRRRGQEARLRCSPMKGHSHVYWYRQLPEEGLKFMVYLQKENIIDESGMPKERFSAEFPKEGPSILRIQQVVRGDSAAYFCASSPGTGLEYEQYFGPGTRLTVT.

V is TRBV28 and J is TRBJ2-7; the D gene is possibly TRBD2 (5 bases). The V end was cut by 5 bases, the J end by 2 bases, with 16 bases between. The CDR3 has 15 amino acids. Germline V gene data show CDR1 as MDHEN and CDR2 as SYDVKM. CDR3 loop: CASSPTQAGAYEQYF. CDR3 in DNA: TGTGCCAGCAGTCCCACCCAGGCCGGGGCCTACGAGCAGTACTTC.

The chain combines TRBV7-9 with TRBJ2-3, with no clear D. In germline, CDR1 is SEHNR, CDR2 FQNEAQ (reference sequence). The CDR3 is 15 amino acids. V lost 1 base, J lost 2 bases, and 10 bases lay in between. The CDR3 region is CASSLVPADTDTQYF. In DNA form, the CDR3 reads TGTGCCAGCAGCTTAGTACCGGCAGACACAGATACGCAGTATTTT.

As DNA, the CDR3 is TGTGCCATCACCTCCCACAGGGACACTGAAGCTTTCTTT. Protein product: CAITSHRDTEAFF. The chain is built from TRBV10-3 and TRBJ1-1; a possible D gene is TRBD1 (6 bases). Germline CDR1 ENHRY, CDR2 SYGVKD. The CDR3 has 13 amino acids. V was clipped by 7 bases and J by 3 bases, with 12 bases between them.